The clone carrying this T cell receptor (beta chain) was detected a few times. Profiling relied on immunoSEQ multiplex PCR, and the TCRdb table lists in-frame clones only, not all of them. This table holds hundreds of thousands of clones, more than 75% found once. This entry comes from a study of shared T cell receptors in the human thymus. Germline V gives CDR1 SGHTS, CDR2 YDEGEE. The CDR3 sequence is 18 residues long. J was trimmed by 4 bases and V by 2 bases; bases with no gene match: 12. This sample also belongs to another study, concerning human thymus T cells. As reported in that work: Related work showed strongly overlapping thymic repertoires across unrelated individuals.

Sequenced: thymocytes. The sequence was obtained from a boy younger than two with a congenital heart defect. The gene calls are TRBV5-8 and TRBJ2-2; 9 bases match TRBD2. The CDR3 region has the DNA TGTGCCAGCAGCTTCGAAGGGCGGGGGGGAGTCGGCACCGGGGAGCTGTTTTTT. Amino acid sequence: CASSFEGRGGVGTGELFF.